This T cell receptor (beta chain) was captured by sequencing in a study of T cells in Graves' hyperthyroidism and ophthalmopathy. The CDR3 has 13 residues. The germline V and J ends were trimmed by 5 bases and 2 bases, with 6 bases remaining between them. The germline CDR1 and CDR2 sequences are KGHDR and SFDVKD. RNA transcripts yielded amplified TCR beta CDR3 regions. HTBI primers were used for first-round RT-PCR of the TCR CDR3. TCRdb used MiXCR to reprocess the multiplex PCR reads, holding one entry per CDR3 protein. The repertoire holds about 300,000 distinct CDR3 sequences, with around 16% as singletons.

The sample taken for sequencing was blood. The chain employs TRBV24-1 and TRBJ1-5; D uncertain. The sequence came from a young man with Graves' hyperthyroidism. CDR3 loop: CATSVNGNQPQHF. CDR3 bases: TGTGCCACCAGTGTGAACGGCAATCAGCCCCAGCATTTT.